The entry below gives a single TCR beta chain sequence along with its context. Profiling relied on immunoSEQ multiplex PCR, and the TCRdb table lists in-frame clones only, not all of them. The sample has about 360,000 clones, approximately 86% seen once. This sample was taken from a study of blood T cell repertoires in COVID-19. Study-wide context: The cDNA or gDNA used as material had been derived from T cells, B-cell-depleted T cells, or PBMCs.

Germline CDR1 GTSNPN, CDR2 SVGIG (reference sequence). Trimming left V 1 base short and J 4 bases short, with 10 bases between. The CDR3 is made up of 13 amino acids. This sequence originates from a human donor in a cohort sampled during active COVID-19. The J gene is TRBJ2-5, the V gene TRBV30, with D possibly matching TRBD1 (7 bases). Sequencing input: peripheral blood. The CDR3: CAWSAQGGETQYF. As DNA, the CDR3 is TGTGCCTGGAGTGCCCAGGGGGGAGAGACCCAGTACTTC.